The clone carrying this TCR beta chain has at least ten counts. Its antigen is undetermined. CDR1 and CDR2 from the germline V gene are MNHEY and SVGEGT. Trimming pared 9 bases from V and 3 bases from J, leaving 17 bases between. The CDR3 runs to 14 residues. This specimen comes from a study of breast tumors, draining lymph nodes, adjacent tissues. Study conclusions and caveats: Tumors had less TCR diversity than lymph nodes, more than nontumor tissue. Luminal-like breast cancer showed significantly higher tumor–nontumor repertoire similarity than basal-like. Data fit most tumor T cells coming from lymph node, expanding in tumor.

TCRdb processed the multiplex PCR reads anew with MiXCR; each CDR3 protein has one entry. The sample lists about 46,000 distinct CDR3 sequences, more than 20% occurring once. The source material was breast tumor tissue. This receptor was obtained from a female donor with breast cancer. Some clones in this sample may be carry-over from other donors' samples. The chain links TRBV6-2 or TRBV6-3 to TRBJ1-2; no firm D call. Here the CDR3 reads CASNPSGSYYGYTF. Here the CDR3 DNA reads TGTGCCAGTAACCCCTCTGGGTCCTACTATGGCTACACCTTC.